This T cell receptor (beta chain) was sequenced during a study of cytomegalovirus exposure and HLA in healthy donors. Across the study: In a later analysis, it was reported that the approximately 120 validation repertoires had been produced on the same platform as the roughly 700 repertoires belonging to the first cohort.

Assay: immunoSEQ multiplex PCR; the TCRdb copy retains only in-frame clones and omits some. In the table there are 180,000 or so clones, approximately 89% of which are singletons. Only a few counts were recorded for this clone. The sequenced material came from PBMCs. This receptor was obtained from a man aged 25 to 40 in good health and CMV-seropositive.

The chain's CDR3 is CASSPLSFRQDTGELFF. CDR3 DNA: TGTGCCAGCTCACCACTTTCCTTCCGGCAGGACACCGGGGAGCTGTTTTTT. The chain links TRBV18 to TRBJ2-2; D remains ambiguous. With 1 base removed from V and 3 bases from J, the gap between germline ends came to 15 bases. The germline V gene has CDR1 KGHSH and CDR2 LQKENI. The CDR3 has 17 amino acids.